The sequence of this T cell receptor beta chain was determined in a study of T cell responses to AZD1222 COVID-19 vaccine. Per the germline V gene, CDR1 is LGHDT and CDR2 is YNNKEL (reference sequence). Trimming removed 3 bases from V and 8 bases from J, with 17 bases in between. The CDR3 length is 15 residues. General study findings and limits: Donors were chiefly white British, with a greater number of females, and clonal diversity was perhaps underestimated. When two AZD1222 doses had been given, Spike-specific TCR breadth and depth rose. There were repertoire samples only from the period after the peak T cell response.

Second-dose timings of about 4 or about 12 weeks were pooled. The sample holds one count of this clone. Its antigen is still unknown. Some clones are missing from TCRdb's copy, which holds only in-frame ones; the method was immunoSEQ multiplex PCR. The sample lists about 110,000 clones, 80% to 90% occurring once. This clonotype originated in an adult who received the AZD1222 COVID-19 vaccine. Sequenced material: peripheral blood, taken 28 days after the second AZD1222 dose. The V gene is TRBV3-1 (or the pseudogene TRBV3-2), the J gene TRBJ1-5; the D gene is possibly TRBD1 (6 bases). CDR3: CASSQGQGTGEPQHF. The CDR3, as DNA: TGTGCCAGCAGCCAGGGGCAGGGGACTGGGGAGCCCCAGCATTTT.